This T cell receptor (beta chain) was observed in a study of cytomegalovirus exposure and HLA in healthy donors (dated by TCRdb to about 2017). Background on the whole study: An earlier analysis of roughly 630 of the donors reported about 250 Gb of sequence data and about 100 million unique TCR beta sequences from approximately 180 million T cells. Across 398 genotyped donors of the cohort, an average of roughly 250,000 unique TCR beta nucleotide sequences per donor were sequenced, and approximately 17% of those sequences were non-productive. The study aimed to test whether signatures of past pathogen exposure could be identified by cataloging public T cell receptors. The study combined high-throughput TCR immunosequencing, statistical association of individual TCRs with disease status, and machine learning to predict cytomegalovirus infection status. Roughly five DR-DQ haplotypes were treated as single units for association and clustering because of strong linkage in the cohort. Along with the roughly 610-subject first cohort, a separate validation cohort of over a hundred different subjects was used. The number of typed donors differed by locus: roughly 629-640 for A, B, C, DRB1 and DQB1; roughly 510 for DQA1; about 600 for DPA1; and some 430 for DPB1. Using immunosequencing, the study profiled T cell repertoires from roughly 650 subjects and related those repertoires to cytomegalovirus serostatus. A later analysis re-examined previously published TCR beta repertoires from around 670 donors and added high-resolution HLA genotyping to investigate patterns of TCR occurrence. Genome-wide SNP genotypes for about 60% of the roughly 670 donors were used in a later genetic analysis, which treated that subset as a discovery cohort. Both class I and class II loci were covered by HLA typing, at four-digit resolution. Every repertoire in the discovery cohort had been generated on one and the same sequencing platform. About 300 gigabases of sequencing data and approximately 84 million unique TCR sequences were included in an early release covering 550 to 650 HLA-typed donors. Donor age, sex, ethnicity and CMV serostatus were collected together with the repertoire data. To decide whether each TCR beta V gene segment behaved as functional or pseudogenic, an earlier analysis of some 540 of the donors relied on high-throughput TCR beta sequencing. Of the approximately 370 genotyped donors, less than 85% were placed in the genetic ancestry cluster associated with self-reported Caucasian donors. Rather than using new phenotypic data, the later analysis identified candidate immune exposures from TCR beta sequences and from how often those sequences occurred across donors.

Library prep was done by the immunoSEQ multiplex PCR assay. The multiplex PCR relied on a mix of 60 forward primers for TCR Vbeta segments and 13 reverse primers for TCR Jbeta segments. Amplification of the CDR3 region of rearranged TCR beta genes was performed with a multiplex PCR assay on genomic DNA. The amplified TCR beta libraries were sequenced on the Illumina HiSeq System as 87-base-pair reads. As for how the authors treated the data: Across the 500 to 700 repertoires, a later analysis counted 80 million or so unique TCR beta chains, roughly 11 million of which were shared by at least two donors. Raw reads were error-corrected and collapsed into unique sequences by a nearest-neighbor algorithm in which closely related sequences were merged to remove PCR and sequencing errors. To assign V, D and J gene segments, CDR3 sequences were aligned to IMGT reference sequences. For a sequence to be retained, at least a six-nucleotide match to both a V gene segment and a J gene segment was required. A rearrangement counted as productive if the CDR3 had no stop codons and remained in frame with V and J, and every other rearrangement counted as non-productive. CDR3 was defined by IMGT convention, running from the second conserved V-encoded cysteine to the conserved J-encoded phenylalanine. The earlier analysis of about 610 of the donors excluded any sequence lacking an unambiguous match to a single V gene segment. An earlier analysis of about 590 of the donors classified V segments as functional when productive rearrangements were above 56.7% and as segregating when the standard deviation between donors was above 5%. A statistical classification framework was built for diagnosing cytomegalovirus status from the catalog of TCR beta chain sequences. In a later analysis, V and J genes were assigned by comparing TCR nucleotide sequences against IMGT/GENE-DB human TR gene sequences. In a later analysis, CDR3 sequences and most-parsimonious VDJ recombination scenarios were assigned using the TCRdist pipeline. In a later analysis, every TCR beta chain was defined by the combination of its CDR3 amino acid sequence and its V-gene family, and reads without a unique V-gene family were dropped. A later analysis removed roughly 590 highly shared, low-generation-probability nucleotide sequences to deal with suspected cross-contamination and a sequencing artifact. A later analysis calculated a clonal expansion index for each public chain from normalized within-repertoire ranks of inferred template counts. Generation probabilities in a later analysis came from a VDJ recombination model fitted to out-of-frame rearrangements, and those results were checked against IGoR. In a later analysis, hypergeometric tests were used to score TCR-TCR, TCR-HLA and TCR-CMV co-occurrence, with a repertoire-size bias correction applied to TCR pairs. A later analysis estimated false discovery rates by permuting HLA or CMV assignments 20 times. In a later analysis, co-occurring TCRs were grouped using DBSCAN, and TCRdist sequence similarity was added for clustering within HLA-allele-positive subsets. Co-occurrence clustering excluded repertoires with fewer than 30,000 or more than 120,000 public chains, plus five with anomalous nucleotide sharing. TCRdb obtained this table from immuneACCESS and retained in-frame rearrangements with V and J assigned. These tables miss some clones; where compared with another copy, unresolved V genes account for less than half of the shortfall, and the remainder is unexplained. The DNA gave D and trimming, while V, J and clone size come from that table. The sample table records about 130,000 clones; around two thirds of these occur just once. About 2.6% of the sample belongs to the ten largest clones.

The cohort comprised hundreds of healthy bone marrow donors. At the time of sampling, all cohort members were nominally healthy, though unrecorded immune exposures were likely present. Of the 670 or so cohort members, more than 250 had a positive CMV serostatus and approximately 400 had a negative one, while no CMV serostatus was recorded for the donor. A peripheral blood sample was collected from each donor, and TCR beta sequencing was performed on peripheral blood mononuclear cells. Genomic DNA extraction from the blood cell samples was performed with the Qiagen DNeasy Blood Extraction Kit. This clone was observed once. Its antigen specificity is not known. No clone much larger than this one lies a single base away; base qualities are absent. Summary of the overall study and its limitations: A later analysis associated 15,000 to 20,000 TCR beta sequences with specific HLA alleles at a false discovery rate of 0.05. In a later analysis, the rate of TCR association differed among HLA loci, with DRB1 alleles having the most associated TCRs and HLA-C alleles having the fewest. A further reported finding was that TCR beta sequences accurately predicted the HLA-A and HLA-B alleles for most subjects in the first cohort. Most TCR sequences were observed very rarely across donors, whereas some public TCRs were present in many individuals. CMV serostatus was the only immune exposure information available for the cohort. In both the original and validation cohorts, the classifier was reported to diagnose cytomegalovirus status with high specificity and sensitivity. A later genetic analysis reported fewer N-insertions in productive TCRs among donors in an Asian-associated ancestry cluster than the roughly 700-donor mean. The earlier analysis of approximately 560 of the donors excluded about 16 rarely observed V segments, including chromosome 9 orphons, because counts were too low. This cohort had only TCR beta chains sequenced, and the lack of alpha or paired-chain data limited which features could be detected. In an earlier analysis of approximately 590 of the donors, most TCR beta V segments were observed in productive rearrangements about 90% or about 30% of the time, broadly matching IMGT annotations. In a later analysis, HLA-associated TCR beta chains showed more clonal expansion and lower generation probabilities than non-associated chains that were equally common. Strong co-occurrence of HLA alleles, especially DR and DQ, made assigning TCR associations to individual alleles difficult. According to a later analysis, parvovirus B19, influenza, CMV and Epstein-Barr virus appeared linked to several top co-occurrence clusters. The study listed around 160 TCR beta chains as associated with cytomegalovirus. The authors suggested that the approach could potentially be extended to other disease states and immunological phenotypes. In a later analysis, most CMV-associated TCR beta chains were found to appear HLA-restricted, with HLA associations seemingly driven largely by CMV exposure. The presence/absence analyses assumed that sequencing depth was roughly uniform across donors, and that assumption may not be true. The sequencing pipeline was judged likely to have produced a cluster of highly shared sequence variants as a technical artifact. In a later genetic analysis, a missense DCLRE1C variant was associated with V-gene and J-gene trimming of TCR beta chains, and the association was replicated in an independent cohort. Linkage disequilibrium might explain the correlated functional status among segregating V segments, but an unknown experimental factor could not be ruled out. In vitro tests confirmed that a few of the cytomegalovirus-associated TCR beta chains recognize cytomegalovirus antigens. Because HLA typing was unavailable for some donors at each locus, only the typed subset was used in association tests.

Sequencing was done on a sample of PBMCs. The clonotype originates from a human donor in good health.

CDR3 protein: CASSPGKSYEQYF. The DNA sequence is given as TGTGCCAGTAGTCCAGGTAAATCCTACGAGCAGTACTTC. The chain is encoded by TRBV19 joined to TRBJ2-7; no D gene call is confident. CDR3 length: 13 amino acids, cysteine to phenylalanine. The kept DNA is CDR3 alone, 39 bases in frame from the first base. From the germline V gene (reference sequence), CDR1 is LNHDA and CDR2 is SQIVND. V is shortened by 5 bases, J by 1 base, and the region joining them spans 9 bases.